Following are 32 T cell receptor beta chains from one sample sequenced in a study of human T cells and chemical hapten exposure. One entry per CDR3 protein results from TCRdb running MiXCR on the RACE reads. Of some 91,000 distinct CDR3 sequences in the sample, approximately 13% are singletons; the top ten hold roughly 2.1%. The time point was: patch test 1, 2 weeks after DPC sensitization. Treatment denoted: therapeutic diphenylcyclopropenone sensitization with weekly scalp DPC. The sample in question was whole blood, obtained in connection with sensitization to the hapten diphenylcyclopropenone (DPC). Every receptor here comes from a woman aged 40 to 49 with alopecia areata. Some clones in this sample may be carry-over from other donors' samples.

This clonotype was detected a few times. J is TRBJ2-4 and V is TRBV19; TRBD1 matches at 9 bases. Trimming at V came to 6 bases and at J to 4 bases, leaving 4 bases not matched to a gene. CDR3 size: 14 residues. Germline V gives CDR1 LNHDA, CDR2 SQIVND (reference sequence). CDR3 in DNA: TGTGCCAGTAGCCCGACAGGGGGGAAAAACATTCAGTACTTC. This gives the protein CASSPTGGKNIQYF.

The chain carries TRBV25-1 and TRBJ2-1; a weak D match, TRBD1 (6 bases). Trimming took 1 base from V and 9 from J, leaving 19 bases between them. Germline-derived CDR1 and CDR2 are MGHDK and SYGVNS. This CDR3 has 16 residues. The DNA of the CDR3 is TGTGCCAGCAGTGAATCTTGGACAGACATGAGGCGTGAGCAGTTCTTC. It yields the protein CASSESWTDMRREQFF.

The chain links TRBV7-2 to TRBJ1-4; D is unresolved. Trimming left V 5 bases short and J 10 bases short, with 11 bases between. Germline V CDR1 and CDR2: SGHTA, FQGNSA. The CDR3 loop spans 12 amino acids. The CDR3 DNA reads TGTGCCAGCAGCCCGCTCGGCGGAAAACTGTTTTTT. Protein sequence: CASSPLGGKLFF.

This clonotype was observed many times. The rearrangement links TRBV20-1 to TRBJ1-6; perhaps TRBD1 as D (5 bases). In germline, CDR1 is DFQATT, CDR2 SNEGSKA (reference sequence). The CDR3 covers 17 residues. V was clipped by 6 bases and J by 0 bases, with 18 bases between them. In DNA, the CDR3 is TGCAGTGCCAGGGAGACCGCGTTAAGCTCCTATAATTCACCCCTCCACTTT. Its translation is CSARETALSSYNSPLHF.

The chain combines TRBV29-1 with TRBJ2-3; no definite D call. Germline V gene data show CDR1 as SQVTM and CDR2 as ANQGSEA. V was shortened by 4 bases and J by 3 bases, with 8 bases between the two germline ends. CDR3 size: 12 residues. CDR3 in DNA: TGCAGCGTTGGTATAGCAACAGATACGCAGTATTTT. Its protein is CSVGIATDTQYF.

V is TRBV7-9 and J is TRBJ2-7; D unresolved. The germline gives CDR1 SEHNR, CDR2 FQNEAQ (reference sequence). The CDR3 extends over 13 amino acids. V gave up 5 bases and J gave up 4 bases, with 12 bases separating them. This CDR3 reads CASSPPSGYEQYF. The CDR3 DNA is TGTGCCAGCAGCCCTCCCTCGGGTTACGAGCAGTACTTC. Using reference TRBV7-9 and TRBJ2-7 for the parts outside the CDR3, the full variable domain is DTGVSQNPRHKITKRGQNVTFRCDPISEHNRLYWYRQTLGQGPEFLTYFQNEAQLEKSRLLSDRFSAERPKGSFSTLEIQRTEQGDSAMYLCASSPPSGYEQYFGPGTRLTVT.

This clonotype occurred a few times. This chain connects TRBV7-9 to TRBJ2-3, with TRBD2 matching 7 bases. The germline V gene has CDR1 SEHNR and CDR2 FQNEAQ (reference sequence). The CDR3 has 16 residues. V was pared by 4 bases and J by 6 bases, with 13 bases of the junction left unmatched. CDR3 sequence: CASSSSGTTSADTQYF. The CDR3 DNA reads TGTGCCAGCAGCTCTTCCGGGACTACTTCGGCGGATACGCAGTATTTT.

Ten or more counts support this clonotype. The V call is TRBV20-1, the J call TRBJ2-7; TRBD2 agrees at 7 bases. The junction had 6 bases not matched to a gene; V was cut back by 3 bases and J by 4 bases. This CDR3 region has 13 residues. Looked up from germline, CDR1 is DFQATT and CDR2 is SNEGSKA (reference sequence). CDR3 protein: CSASPPGGYEQYF. The CDR3 DNA reads as TGCAGTGCTAGTCCCCCCGGGGGGTACGAGCAGTACTTC.

In its sample, this clonotype was seen a few times. This chain joins TRBV7-6 and TRBJ2-5; TRBD1 might be the D (6 bases). The germline V and J ends were trimmed by 5 bases and 2 bases, with 12 bases remaining between them. There are 14 residues in the CDR3. Germline assignment: CDR1 SGHVS and CDR2 FNYEAQ. The CDR3 spells CASSHGTRQETQYF. CDR3 DNA: TGTGCCAGCAGCCACGGGACAAGGCAAGAGACCCAGTACTTC. The whole variable domain, filled in from reference TRBV7-6 and TRBJ2-5, reads GAGVSQSPRYKVTKRGQDVALRCDPISGHVSLYWYRQALGQGPEFLTYFNYEAQQDKSGLPNDRFSAERPEGSISTLTIQRTEQRDSAMYRCASSHGTRQETQYFGPGTRLLVL.

The gene calls are TRBV6-5 and TRBJ2-6; tentative D call: TRBD2 (5 bases). Germline CDR1 MNHEY, CDR2 SVGAGI. V was pared by 5 bases and J by 2 bases, with 10 bases between. The CDR3 length is 15 residues. CDR3 in amino acids: CASSSRGAGANVLTF. In DNA form, the CDR3 reads TGTGCCAGCAGTAGCCGGGGAGCTGGGGCCAACGTCCTGACTTTC.

This clonotype was seen ten or more times. The rearrangement uses TRBV6-2 or TRBV6-3 and TRBJ1-1; perhaps TRBD1 as D (5 bases). CDR1 MNHEY and CDR2 SVGEGT come from the germline V gene. The V end lost 0 bases, the J end lost 5 bases, and 19 bases lay between the germline ends. The CDR3 is made up of 17 amino acids. CDR3 loop: CASSYSAGRVRVTEAFF. DNA of the CDR3: TGTGCCAGCAGTTACTCGGCAGGGAGGGTTCGTGTGACTGAAGCTTTCTTT.

This clonotype was counted a few times. CDR3 sequence: CASSFHGDGTDTQYF. The CDR3, as DNA: TGTGCCAGCAGCTTTCATGGTGATGGTACAGATACGCAGTATTTT. V and J are TRBV7-9 and TRBJ2-3; D uncertain. The CDR3 runs 15 residues. The V gene's germline CDR1 is SEHNR and CDR2 FQNEAQ (reference sequence). The V and J ends lost 3 bases and 3 bases respectively, with 13 bases between them.

Only a few counts were recorded for this clonotype. The J gene is TRBJ2-2, the V gene TRBV7-3, with D perhaps matching TRBD2 (5 bases). CDR1 SGHTA and CDR2 FQGTGA come from the germline V gene. With 5 bases removed from V and 1 base from J, the gap between germline ends came to 8 bases. The CDR3 covers 14 residues. CDR3 DNA sequence: TGTGCCAGCAGCCCCGGACTGAACACCGGGGAGCTGTTTTTT. This gives the protein CASSPGLNTGELFF.

This clonotype was found many times. The chain has TRBV7-3 and TRBJ2-5; no clear D. Between the trimmed V and J ends, which lost 2 bases and 0 bases, there was a span of 4 bases. The CDR3 covers 13 residues. The germline V gene encodes CDR1 SGHTA and CDR2 FQGTGA. The CDR3 DNA follows: TGTGCCAGCAGCTTATCGGACCAAGAGACCCAGTACTTC. This gives the protein CASSLSDQETQYF.

There are many counts of this clonotype. The chain employs TRBV20-1 and TRBJ2-7; 10 nucleotides line up with TRBD2. Germline V gene data show CDR1 as DFQATT and CDR2 as SNEGSKA (reference sequence). V shed 5 bases, J shed 6 bases, and the junction held 7 bases outside the gene matches. The length of the CDR3 is 13 residues. The CDR3 DNA reads as TGCAGTGCTCACTCTAGCGGGAGAAGCGAGCAGTACTTC. Translating it yields CSAHSSGRSEQYF.

This clonotype was detected ten times or more. The CDR3 DNA is TGTGCCAGCAGTTCGAAGACAGGTCCCCTCTCTGGAAACACCATATATTTT. This sequence encodes CASSSKTGPLSGNTIYF. This sequence joins TRBV6-6 and TRBJ1-3, with a possible D match to TRBD1 (6 bases). V was pared by 4 bases and J by 0 bases, with 16 bases between. The germline V gene has CDR1 MNHNY and CDR2 SVGAGI (reference sequence). This CDR3 has 17 residues.

The chain joins TRBV28 to TRBJ2-7; tentatively, D is TRBD1 (5 bases). The CDR3 sequence is 12 residues long. Germline V gene sequence: CDR1 MDHEN, CDR2 SYDVKM. V lost 6 bases to trimming and J lost 6 bases, with 12 bases between them. DNA of the CDR3: TGTGCCAGCAGCGTGACAGTGCGCGAGCAGTACTTC. Translation: CASSVTVREQYF.

This clonotype was seen at least ten times. The chain employs TRBV2 and TRBJ2-2; 10 nucleotides align to TRBD2. This CDR3 has 15 residues. With 5 bases clipped from V and 1 base from J, the junction kept 1 base outside the gene matches. CDR1 SNHLY and CDR2 FYNNEI come from the germline V gene. CDR3 bases: TGTGCCAGCAGTTGGACTAGCGGGAACACCGGGGAGCTGTTTTTT. Translation: CASSWTSGNTGELFF.

This clonotype was observed a few times. The chain joins TRBV12-3 or TRBV12-4 to TRBJ1-6; D perhaps matches TRBD1 (6 bases). V lost 6 bases, J lost 7 bases, and 13 bases lay in between. The CDR3 loop spans 14 amino acids. The CDR3 DNA follows: TGTGCCAGCAGACTATACAGGGACAATTCACCCCTCCACTTT. Protein sequence: CASRLYRDNSPLHF.

V usage is TRBV6-4 and J usage is TRBJ1-1, with unresolved D. The germline V gene encodes CDR1 MRHNA and CDR2 SNTAGT. The CDR3 extends over 14 amino acids. Trimming shortened V by 7 bases and J by 0 bases, and 12 bases separated the two germline ends. The CDR3 region is CASKQESMNTEAFF. CDR3 coding DNA: TGTGCCAGCAAGCAGGAGTCAATGAACACTGAAGCTTTCTTT.

This clonotype was counted at least ten times. The J gene is TRBJ2-1, the V gene TRBV29-1; TRBD2 matches 13 bases. Germline CDR1 SQVTM, CDR2 ANQGSEA. V lost 1 base, J lost 9 bases, and 6 bases stayed unmatched. CDR3 length: 15 amino acids. The CDR3 region is CSVEGGLAGYSEQFF. The CDR3 nucleotides read TGCAGCGTTGAAGGGGGACTAGCGGGATATAGTGAGCAGTTCTTC.

This clonotype has more than one count but fewer than ten. Because the CDR3 is missing its conserved closing phenylalanine or tryptophan, this is likely a read error. The chain combines TRBV7-9 with TRBJ2-7, with D tentatively TRBD1 or TRBD2 (5 bases each). Germline V gene data show CDR1 as SEHNR and CDR2 as FQNEAQ (reference sequence). V was trimmed by 5 bases and J by 2 bases, leaving 16 bases between them. This CDR3 has 15 residues. DNA of the CDR3: TGTGCCAGCAGCCTTAACGCAGGGAGAGCCTACGAGCAGTACTCC. This codes for CASSLNAGRAYEQYS.

The rearrangement links TRBV19 to TRBJ1-3; no clear D gene. The CDR3 is made up of 12 amino acids. Looked up from germline, CDR1 is LNHDA and CDR2 is SQIVND (reference sequence). The ends were cut back, 5 bases at V and 7 bases at J, with 9 bases in the middle. The CDR3 DNA sequence: TGTGCCAGTAGTCCCCGTCGGAACACCATATATTTT. Encoded protein: CASSPRRNTIYF.

This clonotype was detected a few times. The chain has TRBV5-4 and TRBJ1-2; no definite D call. V gave up 4 bases and J gave up 2 bases, with 18 bases separating them. Germline CDR1 SGHNT, CDR2 YYREEE (reference sequence). There are 16 residues in the CDR3. As DNA, the CDR3 is TGTGCCAGCAGCCCTCTAGGACCCGGGTCCAACTATGGCTACACCTTC. This encodes CASSPLGPGSNYGYTF.

The gene calls are TRBV29-1 and TRBJ2-7; D assignment may be TRBD1 or TRBD2 (5 bases each). The CDR3 contains 15 residues. V dropped 6 bases and J dropped 3 bases, with 21 bases sitting between them. Germline lookup yields CDR1 SQVTM and CDR2 ANQGSEA. The DNA of the CDR3 is TGCAGCGTCTTTCTCCCAGGGTTGAGGGGCTACGAGCAGTACTTC. Residues: CSVFLPGLRGYEQYF.

This clonotype was picked up a small number of times. V gene TRBV29-1 combines with J gene TRBJ2-7; the D gene is possibly TRBD2 (7 bases). V shed 2 bases and J shed 7 bases, with 18 bases lying between them. Germline assignment: CDR1 SQVTM and CDR2 ANQGSEA. This CDR3 is 14 amino acids long. The CDR3 nucleotides are TGCAGCGTTGAATCGGGGGGCGGTCCTGGAGAGCAGTACTTC. Amino acid sequence: CSVESGGGPGEQYF.

This clonotype appeared many times. The rearrangement joins TRBV11-2 to TRBJ2-5; D perhaps matches TRBD2 (6 bases). This CDR3 contains 14 residues. Germline-derived CDR1 and CDR2 are SGHAT and FQNNGV. V lost 5 bases and J lost 7, with 17 bases in between. CDR3 residues: CASSTGLSGGTQYF. In nucleotides, the CDR3 is TGTGCCAGCAGCACGGGACTCTCCGGGGGGACCCAGTACTTC. The full variable domain, rest sourced from reference TRBV11-2 and TRBJ2-5, is EAGVAQSPRYKIIEKRQSVAFWCNPISGHATLYWYQQILGQGPKLLIQFQNNGVVDDSQLPKDRFSAERLKGVDSTLKIQPAKLEDSAVYLCASSTGLSGGTQYFGPGTRLLVL.

The chain combines TRBV6-2 or TRBV6-3 with TRBJ2-1, with TRBD2 matching over 8 bases. The V gene end was trimmed by 2 bases and the J gene end by 7 bases; junction bases not matched to a gene: 7. The CDR3 totals 15 residues. Germline V gives CDR1 MNHEY, CDR2 SVGEGT. As DNA, the CDR3 is TGTGCCAGCAGTTACCGACGGGGGGGGCAGAATGAGCAGTTCTTC. The encoded protein is CASSYRRGGQNEQFF.

This clonotype was picked up a small number of times. V usage is TRBV12-3 or TRBV12-4 and J usage is TRBJ1-2; possibly TRBD1 for D (5 bases). Trimming removed 6 bases at V and 6 bases at J, with 17 bases between. The CDR3 spans 14 residues. CDR3 nucleotide sequence: TGTGCCAGCAGCCCTTCCGACAGATTTGATGGCTACACCTTC. Amino acids: CASSPSDRFDGYTF.

This clonotype was counted many times. The chain combines TRBV27 with TRBJ2-3; 8 positions agree with TRBD1. The CDR3 length is 16 residues. CDR1 is MNHEY and CDR2 is SMNVEV in the germline V gene (reference sequence). J was trimmed by 5 bases and V by 2 bases; bases with no gene match: 9. The CDR3 bases are TGTGCCAGCAGTTTAGGCATCAGGGGGCAGAGAGATACGCAGTATTTT. This sequence encodes CASSLGIRGQRDTQYF.

This clonotype was observed a few times. J is TRBJ2-1 and V is TRBV3-1, with 14 bases identical to TRBD2. The length of the CDR3 is 15 residues. V shed 4 bases and J 9 bases; nucleotides not matched to a gene: 5. In germline, CDR1 is LGHDT, CDR2 YNNKEL (reference sequence). The CDR3 DNA reads as TGTGCCAGCAGCCCCCGACTAGCGGGAGGGGGTGAGCAGTTCTTC. The encoded protein is CASSPRLAGGGEQFF.

In this sample, this clonotype turned up many times. Here the CDR3 reads CASAYNTEAFF. The DNA of the CDR3 is TGTGCCAGCGCATATAACACTGAAGCTTTCTTT. The genes are TRBV19 and TRBJ1-1; D unclear. The CDR3 covers 11 residues. Germline lookup yields CDR1 LNHDA and CDR2 SQIVND (reference sequence). V shed 9 bases and J shed 2 bases, with 7 bases lying between them.